This T cell receptor (beta chain) was retrieved from a study of identical twins. A single record per CDR3 protein comes from TCRdb applying MiXCR to the 5' RACE reads. This table has 1.5 million to 2 million distinct CDR3 sequences, 32% appearing once. The germline CDR1 and CDR2 sequences are DFQATT and SNEGSKA (reference sequence). The J segment lost 1 base and the V segment lost 3 bases, leaving 7 bases of the junction unmatched. CDR3 length: 15 amino acids. The source material was cord blood. The source is a newborn girl in good health. The chain is built from TRBV20-1 and TRBJ2-7; 9 bases agree with TRBD2. The CDR3 reads CSARGWTSASYEQYF. The CDR3 coding sequence is TGCAGTGCTAGGGGGTGGACTAGCGCGTCCTACGAGCAGTACTTC.